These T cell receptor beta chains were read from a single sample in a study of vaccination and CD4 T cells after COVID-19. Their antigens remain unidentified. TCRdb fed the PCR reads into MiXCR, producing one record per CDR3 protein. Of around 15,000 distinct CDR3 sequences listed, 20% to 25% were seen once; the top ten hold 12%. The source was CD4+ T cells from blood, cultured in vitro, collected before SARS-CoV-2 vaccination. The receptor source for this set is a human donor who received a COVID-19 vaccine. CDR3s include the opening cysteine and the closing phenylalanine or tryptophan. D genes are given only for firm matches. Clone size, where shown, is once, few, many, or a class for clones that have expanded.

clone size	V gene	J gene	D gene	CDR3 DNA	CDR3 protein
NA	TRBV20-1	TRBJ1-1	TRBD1	TGCAGTGCTAGAGATCGGCGGGGGGACAGCGACACTGAAGCTTTCTTT	CSARDRRGDSDTEAFF
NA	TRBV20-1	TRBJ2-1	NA	TGCAGTGCTACACGCCGCTACAATGAGCAGTTCTTC	CSATRRYNEQFF
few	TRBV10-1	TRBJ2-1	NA	TGCGCCAGCAGTCCCATTATCACCGACCCGTACAATGAGCAGTTCTTC	CASSPIITDPYNEQFF
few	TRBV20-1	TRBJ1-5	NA	TGCAGTGCTAGTCTGGGGAATCAGCCCCAGCATTTT	CSASLGNQPQHF
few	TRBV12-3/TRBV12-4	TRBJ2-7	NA	TGTGCCAGCAGTTTAGGTGGGGGGTCCCGCGAGCAGTACTTC	CASSLGGGSREQYF
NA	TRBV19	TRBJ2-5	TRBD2	TGTGCCAGTAGTATAGATCGGGAGGGCGGAGAGACCCAGTACTTC	CASSIDREGGETQYF
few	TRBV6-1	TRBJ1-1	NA	TGTGCCAGCAGTCTAAACCGGGGGGACACTGAAGCTTTCTTT	CASSLNRGDTEAFF
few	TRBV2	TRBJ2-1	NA	TGTGCCAGCAAAGGGAGTGAGCAGTTCTTC	CASKGSEQFF
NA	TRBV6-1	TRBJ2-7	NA	TGTGCCAGCTCTCCAGACATGGGGGCAGCCTACGAGCAGTACTTC	CASSPDMGAAYEQYF
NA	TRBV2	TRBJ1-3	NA	TGTGCCAGCAGTGAGCCCCAGTCTGGAAACACCATATATTTT	CASSEPQSGNTIYF
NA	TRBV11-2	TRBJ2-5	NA	TGTGCCAGCAGCTTGGAGCGGACCCAAGAGACCCAGTACTTC	CASSLERTQETQYF
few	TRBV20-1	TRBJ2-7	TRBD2	TGCAGTGCTAGGACTAGCGGGGGGTTACACTACGAGCAGTACTTC	CSARTSGGLHYEQYF
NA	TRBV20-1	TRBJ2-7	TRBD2	TGCAGTGCTAGACGACGGGGGGGACGTAACGAGCAGTACTTC	CSARRRGGRNEQYF
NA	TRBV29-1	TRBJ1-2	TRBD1	TGCAGCGTTGATCACCGGGACAGGGCCTATGACTACACCTTC	CSVDHRDRAYDYTF
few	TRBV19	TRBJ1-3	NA	TGTGCCAGTAGTATAGACTGGAGCTCTGGAAACACCATATATTTT	CASSIDWSSGNTIYF
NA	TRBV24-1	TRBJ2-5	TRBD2	TGTGCCACCAGTGATCGACTAGCGGGGCAAGAGACCCAGTACTTC	CATSDRLAGQETQYF
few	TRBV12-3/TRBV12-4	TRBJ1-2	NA	TGTGCCAGCAGTTCCACAGGTAGAGGCTACACCTTC	CASSSTGRGYTF
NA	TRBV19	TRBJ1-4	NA	TGTGCCAGTACCGGGTGGACAACTAATGAAAAACTGTTTTTT	CASTGWTTNEKLFF
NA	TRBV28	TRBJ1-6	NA	TGTGCCAGTCGGGCCGAGGGCTCCTATAATTCACCCCTCCACTTT	CASRAEGSYNSPLHF
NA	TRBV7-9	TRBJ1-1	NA	TGTGCCAGCAGCTCGACGGAATACACTGAAGCTTTCTTT	CASSSTEYTEAFF
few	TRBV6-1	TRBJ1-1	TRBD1	TGTGCCAGCAGTCCCTGGACAGGGGGCTACACTGAAGCTTTCTTT	CASSPWTGGYTEAFF
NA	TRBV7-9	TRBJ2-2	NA	TGTGCCAGCAGCTTAGTGACGGTTGGGGAGCTGTTTTTT	CASSLVTVGELFF
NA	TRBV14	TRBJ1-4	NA	TGTGCCAGCAGCCCTCGGACCACAGCCTATGAAAAACTGTTTTTT	CASSPRTTAYEKLFF
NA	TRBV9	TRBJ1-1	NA	TGTGCCAGCGGCGTACTCGACAGGAGTGAAGCTTTCTTT	CASGVLDRSEAFF
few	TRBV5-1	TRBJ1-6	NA	TGCGCCAGCAGCTTGAGTCCAGGGGATTCCTATAATTCACCCCTCCACTTT	CASSLSPGDSYNSPLHF
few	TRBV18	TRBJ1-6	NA	TGTGCCAGCTCACCACGAGACAGAAGGAGCTCCTATAATTCACCCCTCCACTTT	CASSPRDRRSSYNSPLHF
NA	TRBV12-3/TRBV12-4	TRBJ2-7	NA	TGTGCCAGCAGTTTTTTTGGGGGGGGGCAATACGAGCAGTACTTC	CASSFFGGGQYEQYF
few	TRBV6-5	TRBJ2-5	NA	TGTGCCAGCAGTTACTACCGGGGAAAGCAAGAGACCCAGTACTTC	CASSYYRGKQETQYF
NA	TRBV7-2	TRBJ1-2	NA	TGTGCCAGCAGCCCCCAAAACTATGGCTACACCTTC	CASSPQNYGYTF
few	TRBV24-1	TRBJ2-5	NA	TGTGCCACCAGTGATGGGGGACTGGAGACCCAGTACTTC	CATSDGGLETQYF
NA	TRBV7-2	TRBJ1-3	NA	TGTGCCAGCAGCTTAGCCGGGGGCTCTGGAAACACCATATATTTT	CASSLAGGSGNTIYF
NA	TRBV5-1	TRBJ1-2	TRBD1	TGCGCCAGCAGCTCTGGGACAGGGGACTATGGCTACACCTTC	CASSSGTGDYGYTF
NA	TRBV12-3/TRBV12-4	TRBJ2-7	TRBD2	TGTGCCAGCAGTTTGGCTAGCGGGGGGGAGCAGTACTTC	CASSLASGGEQYF
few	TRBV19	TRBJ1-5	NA	TGTGCCAGTAAGTATGGGCAGGAGGGACAGCCCCAGCATTTT	CASKYGQEGQPQHF
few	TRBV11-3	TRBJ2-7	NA	TGTGCCAGCAGCTTAGAAGGGGGGCCCTACGAGCAGTACTTC	CASSLEGGPYEQYF
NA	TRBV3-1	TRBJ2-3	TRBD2	TGTGCCAGCAGCCAAGTGGCCCGTCCAGCGGGGGATGTAGATACGCAGTATTTT	CASSQVARPAGDVDTQYF
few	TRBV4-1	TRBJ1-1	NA	TGCGCCAGCAGCCTTGACACACACACTGAAGCTTTCTTT	CASSLDTHTEAFF
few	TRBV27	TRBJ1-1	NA	TGTGCCAGCTACTCGGGACTGAACACTGAAGCTTTCTTT	CASYSGLNTEAFF
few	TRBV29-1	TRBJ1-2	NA	TGCAGCTCCAAGGGGGATTTCGGCTATGGCTACACCTTC	CSSKGDFGYGYTF
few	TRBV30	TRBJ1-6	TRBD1	TGTGCCTGGAGTCCAGGGACAGGGGGCTATTCACCCCTCCACTTT	CAWSPGTGGYSPLHF
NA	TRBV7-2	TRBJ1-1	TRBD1	TGTGCCAGCAGCATACAGAACACAGGGGATTTCGGCACTGAAGCTTTCTTT	CASSIQNTGDFGTEAFF
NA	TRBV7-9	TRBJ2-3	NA	TGTGCCAGCAGCTTAGTGGGTACAGATACGCAGTATTTT	CASSLVGTDTQYF
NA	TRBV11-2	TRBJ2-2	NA	TGTGCCAGCAGCTTCAACAGGGTTCCCGGGGAGCTGTTTTTT	CASSFNRVPGELFF
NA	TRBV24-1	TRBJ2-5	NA	TGTGCCACCAGTGATTTGCCACAGGGCGTGCAGACCCAGTACTTC	CATSDLPQGVQTQYF
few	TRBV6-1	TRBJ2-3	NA	TGTGCCACCGACGTTAAGTATACGCAGTATTTT	CATDVKYTQYF
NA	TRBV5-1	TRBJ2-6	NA	TGCGCCAGCCATCGGGGGGCGGTGGCTGGGGCCAACGTCCTGACTTTC	CASHRGAVAGANVLTF
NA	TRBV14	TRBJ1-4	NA	TGTGCCAGCAGCCAAGATCATTTGAATGAAAAACTGTTTTTT	CASSQDHLNEKLFF
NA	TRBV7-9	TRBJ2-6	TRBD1	TGTGCCAACAGCTTAAGGGCAGGGGGCTCTGGGGCCAACGTCCTGACTTTC	CANSLRAGGSGANVLTF
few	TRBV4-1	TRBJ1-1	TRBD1	TGCGCCAGCAGCCAACCTAAGATGACACAGGGGCCCCTTGGGAACACTGAAGCTTTCTTT	CASSQPKMTQGPLGNTEAFF
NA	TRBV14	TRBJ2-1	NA	TGTGCCAGCAGTAGGGAGCGGGTAGTCTACAATGAGCAGTTCTTC	CASSRERVVYNEQFF
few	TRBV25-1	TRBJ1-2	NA	TGTGCCAGCAGTGATGACTCGGGGCCAAGCTTTCGCTACACCTTC	CASSDDSGPSFRYTF
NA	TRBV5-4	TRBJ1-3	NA	TGTGCCAGCAGCTCGGGCCCCCTAGGCTCTGGAAACACCATATATTTT	CASSSGPLGSGNTIYF
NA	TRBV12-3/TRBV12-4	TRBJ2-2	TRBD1	TGTGCCAGCAGTGGAGGACAGGTCACCGGGGAGCTGTTTTTT	CASSGGQVTGELFF
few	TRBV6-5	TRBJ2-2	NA	TGTGCCAGCAGTTACGCGAGGGCCACGAACACCGGGGAGCTGTTTTTT	CASSYARATNTGELFF
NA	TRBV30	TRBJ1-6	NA	TGTGCCTGGAGTTATGACAGATATAATTCACCCCTCCACTTT	CAWSYDRYNSPLHF
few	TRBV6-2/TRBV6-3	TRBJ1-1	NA	TGTGCCAGCAGTTACGGGGTTAGGACTGAAGCTTTCTTT	CASSYGVRTEAFF
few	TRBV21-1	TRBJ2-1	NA	TGTGCCAGCTCCTGTAGGAGGGGGGGCATTTTGACCAATGAGCAGTTCTTC	CASSCRRGGILTNEQFF